This T cell receptor beta chain was identified during a study of T cell repertoires in cytomegalovirus infection. Study as a whole: CMV epitopes, recently identified HLA-C-restricted and well-studied HLA-B-restricted, were used. Overall study findings and caveats: Identification of carriers of CMV plus the relevant HLA was achieved through cumulative public TCR beta family frequency. The study found HLA-C-restricted CMV-specific TCR beta clonotypes dominating the ex vivo response.

With respect to this clonotype: As yet, its antigen is unknown.

TCRdb used MiXCR to reprocess the reads, holding one entry per CDR3 protein. The top ten hold roughly 14% of the sample, which has 360,000 or so distinct CDR3 sequences, roughly 34% seen once. This clonotype originated in a human donor in good health (CMV status not recorded). Some clones in this sample may be carry-over from other donors' samples. Here the sequenced sample was cultured PBMCs, taken from culture after CMV antigen stimulation.

CDR3 in DNA: TGTGCCAGCAGCTTATACTACAGAGGGGGTAATCAGCCCCAGCATTTT. It translates to CASSLYYRGGNQPQHF. The rearrangement links TRBV7-2 to TRBJ1-5; D might be TRBD1 (6 bases). Between the trimmed V and J ends, which lost 2 bases and 4 bases, there was a span of 15 bases. Germline-derived CDR1 and CDR2 are SGHTA and FQGNSA. CDR3 size: 16 residues.